This TCR beta chain was sequenced in a study of T cells in Graves' hyperthyroidism and ophthalmopathy (dated by TCRdb to the late 2010s). Broadly, across the study: Peripheral blood was collected at initial diagnosis, before any treatment. TCR Vbeta CDR3 sequencing of roughly 140 peripheral blood samples (over 40 ophthalmopathy, around 80 hyperthyroidism and roughly 17 progressor patients) is reported in the paper. Following sampling, methimazole starting at 30 mg daily was given to hyperthyroidism patients, and high-dose intravenous methylprednisolone was given to ophthalmopathy patients. The 95 to 100 discovery patients were randomly split 7:3 into training and test sets. TCR V-J signatures able to tell the groups apart were searched for in a discovery cohort of 100 patients, of whom 43 had Graves' ophthalmopathy and around 56 had stable Graves' hyperthyroidism. Prospective prediction of ophthalmopathy was tested in an independent validation cohort of 18 hyperthyroidism patients and some 17 patients who later progressed to ophthalmopathy. The study also compared thyroid tissue and blood T-cell repertoires from several Graves' hyperthyroidism patients.

V is pruned by 8 bases and J by 2 bases, leaving 8 bases of the junction without a gene match. Including cysteine and phenylalanine, the CDR3 has 16 amino acids. This entry keeps only the CDR3 DNA: 48 bases, framed from base 1. CDR1 and CDR2 (MNHNS, SASEGT) derive from the germline V gene. Graves' hyperthyroidism was defined as stable when no progression to ophthalmopathy occurred over 18 months of follow-up. Hyperthyroidism patients were aged 18 to 65 years and newly diagnosed, with disease duration of less than 2 months. The study excluded patients with uncontrolled infections, other autoimmune diseases, pregnancy or lactation. Diagnoses relied on clinical symptoms, serum thyroxine and TRAb, thyroid ultrasound and orbital computed tomography. PBMCs were separated from approximately 10 ml of fresh peripheral blood using Ficoll-Paque density gradient centrifugation. Total RNA was extracted with Trizol reagent, and quality was checked on an Agilent 2100 Bioanalyzer.

Overall study results and their limits: During validation, the model predicted progression to ophthalmopathy a median of about 6.5 months ahead of onset, with approximately 71% sensitivity and around 72% specificity. Most expanded thyroid clonotypes (frequency above 0.001) were also detected in blood, suggesting blood repertoires may reflect thyroid immune responses. Sample size was not statistically predetermined, and investigators were not blinded to group allocation. In cross-validation, a model built on a 13 V-J signature told ophthalmopathy apart from stable hyperthyroidism with roughly 87% sensitivity and roughly 81% specificity, and in testing the same model reached 80%/75%.

Amplification of TCR beta CDR3 regions was carried out from RNA transcripts. A first-round RT-PCR of the TCR CDR3 used the HTBI primer set with the Qiagen OneStep RT-PCR kit. Libraries were constructed in a second round of multiplex PCR, after which size selection and purification were performed. Libraries were sequenced paired-end with 100 bp reads on an Illumina HiSeq2000. Regarding the original processing steps: SOAPnuke was used to process the raw data, throwing out any read that contained adapters or uncalled bases, had a mean Phred below 15, or lacked an exact constant-primer or identifier match. High-quality paired reads were merged with COPE v1.2.5, and unique nucleotide sequences were defined as clonotypes. Clonotypes were aligned to IMGT TRBV, TRBD and TRBJ reference segments using MiTCR v1.1. The analysis included only V-J combinations with a frequency above 0.0001, which together covered roughly 99% of the repertoires. A TCS score was defined as the ratio of F50 (clonal expansion) to E x V (chaos), with BLOSUM62-based TCRdist applied between CDR3 peptides within each V-J. Welch's t-statistics and random forest reduced 514 V-J features to 13, which were used in a naive Bayes classifier (R e1071). TCRdb reprocessed the public reads (quality trimming at Q25 with fastp, clone calling with MiXCR) and kept in-frame beta chains. Duplicate CDR3 protein sequences are folded into a single record with the most common DNA and genes. TCRdb's processing, not the authors' own work, is the source of the V and J calls. Here the sample has under 400,000 distinct CDR3 sequences; around 20% occur a single time. The ten top clones hold less than 65% of the sample.

About this clonotype: It has no known antigen specificity. Base qualities are missing; no much larger clone stands one base away.

The material sequenced was blood. The chain links TRBV6-1 with TRBJ2-1, with TRBD2 identical over 11 junction bases. The TCR sequence derives from a woman aged 45-65 years with Graves' hyperthyroidism. The DNA sequence follows: TGTGCCAGCGGGCTAGCGGGAGGCCACCCCTACAATGAGCAGTTCTTC. Translated, this is CASGLAGGHPYNEQFF.